These T cell receptor beta chains were read from a single sample in a study of blood T cell repertoires in COVID-19. The data were produced by immunoSEQ multiplex PCR, yet TCRdb's version contains in-frame clones alone and is incomplete. The sample carries 250,000 to 300,000 clones, about 87% recorded once. Sequencing was performed on peripheral blood. These receptors all come from a woman between 45 and 60 years old with COVID-19, enrolled during active disease. Each CDR3 is given with its conserved first and last residue. D genes are given only for firm matches. Rows may omit the clone size; those that give it use once, few, many or a size class.

CDR3	DNA	D	V	J	size
CASSQILSGTRRSWYEQYF	TGCGCCAGCAGCCAAATCCTAAGCGGCACTCGCCGCTCGTGGTACGAGCAGTACTTC	-	TRBV4-1	TRBJ2-7	-
CASSARTSDGEQFF	TGTGCCAGCAGTGCGCGGACTAGCGATGGTGAGCAGTTCTTC	TRBD2	TRBV27	TRBJ2-1	-
CASSPQVEDTEAFF	TGTGCCAGCAGCCCACAGGTTGAGGACACTGAAGCTTTCTTT	-	TRBV9	TRBJ1-1	-
CASSMSGTIYEQYF	TGTGCCAGTAGTATGAGCGGGACGATCTACGAGCAGTACTTC	TRBD2	TRBV19	TRBJ2-7	few
CAISENLASGSAEQFF	TGTGCCATCAGTGAGAATTTGGCTAGCGGGAGCGCTGAGCAGTTCTTC	TRBD2	TRBV10-3	TRBJ2-1	-
CASSLAGLAGRQYF	TGTGCCAGCAGCCTGGCGGGACTAGCGGGAAGGCAGTACTTC	TRBD2	TRBV14	TRBJ2-7	-
CASSSQGSGNTIYF	TGTGCCAGCAGCTCGCAGGGTTCTGGAAACACCATATATTTT	-	TRBV7-3	TRBJ1-3	-
CASSLRDRVQPQHF	TGCGCCAGCAGCTTAAGAGATCGGGTTCAGCCCCAGCATTTT	-	TRBV4-1	TRBJ1-5	-
CASSREGGELFF	TGCGCCAGCAGCCGGGAGGGCGGGGAGCTGTTTTTT	TRBD2	TRBV5-1	TRBJ2-2	-
CASSPLDRANTGELFF	TGTGCCAGCTCACCACTGGACAGGGCGAACACCGGGGAGCTGTTTTTT	TRBD1	TRBV18	TRBJ2-2	-
CASSPDPPWGRNNEKLFF	TGTGCCAGCAGCCCTGACCCTCCCTGGGGCAGGAATAATGAAAAACTGTTTTTT	-	TRBV7-8	TRBJ1-4	-
CASSTGAYEQYF	TGTGCCAGCAGCACCGGGGCCTACGAGCAGTACTTC	-	TRBV5-4	TRBJ2-7	-
CASSAGGTGLKNIQYF	TGCGCCAGCAGCGCCGGGGGGACAGGTCTCAAAAACATTCAGTACTTC	-	TRBV5-1	TRBJ2-4	few
CASTAQGFYNEQFF	TGTGCCAGCACGGCGCAGGGTTTCTACAATGAGCAGTTCTTC	-	TRBV5-4	TRBJ2-1	-
CASSPGTILNNEQFF	TGTGCCAGCTCACCAGGGACAATTCTTAACAATGAGCAGTTCTTC	-	TRBV18	TRBJ2-1	-